The sequence of this T cell receptor (beta chain) was determined in a study of cytomegalovirus exposure and HLA in healthy donors. Study-level points and caveats: CMV serostatus was the only recorded immune exposure for donors. DRB1 showed the most TCR associations and HLA-C the fewest in a later analysis, as rates varied by HLA locus. Later on, a genetic analysis was performed. It linked a missense variant in DCLRE1C with V- and J-gene trimming of TCR beta.

V dropped 1 base and J dropped 2 bases, with 10 bases sitting between them. The CDR3 spans 15 residues. Per germline, CDR1 SGHVS and CDR2 FNYEAQ. Points on this clone: No antigen is known for it.

13 Jbeta primers and 60 Vbeta primers were used for the PCR. Clones were read by immunoSEQ multiplex PCR, and TCRdb kept only the in-frame ones, dropping some. Here the sample spans approximately 140,000 clones, approximately 72% being singletons. Specimen: PBMCs. The receptor was isolated from a woman aged 60 to 75 in good health and CMV-seronegative. The chain uses TRBV7-6 and TRBJ2-3; maybe TRBD2 (5 bases). The CDR3 bases are TGTGCCAGCAGCTTAGTACCGGGGAACACAGATACGCAGTATTTT. Its translation is CASSLVPGNTDTQYF.